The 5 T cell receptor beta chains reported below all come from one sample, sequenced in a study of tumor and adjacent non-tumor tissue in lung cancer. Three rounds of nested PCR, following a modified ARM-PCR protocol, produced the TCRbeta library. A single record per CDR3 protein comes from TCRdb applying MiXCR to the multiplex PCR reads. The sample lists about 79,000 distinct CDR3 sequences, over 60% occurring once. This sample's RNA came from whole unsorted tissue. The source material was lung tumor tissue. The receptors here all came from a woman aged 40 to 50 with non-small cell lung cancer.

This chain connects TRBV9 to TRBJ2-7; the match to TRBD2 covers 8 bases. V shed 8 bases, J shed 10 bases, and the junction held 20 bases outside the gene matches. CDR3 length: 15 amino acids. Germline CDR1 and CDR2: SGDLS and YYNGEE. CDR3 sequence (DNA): TGTGCCAGTAGCCCCTCGGGACTAGTGGCGAGCGAACAGTACTTC. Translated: CASSPSGLVASEQYF.

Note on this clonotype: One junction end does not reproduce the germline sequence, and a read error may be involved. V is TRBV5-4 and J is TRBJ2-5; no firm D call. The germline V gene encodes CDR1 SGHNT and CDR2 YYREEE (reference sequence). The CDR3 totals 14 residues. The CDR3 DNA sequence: TGTGCCAACAGCTTGGGCCTAGTTGGAGAGACCCAGTACTTC. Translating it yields CANSLGLVGETQYF. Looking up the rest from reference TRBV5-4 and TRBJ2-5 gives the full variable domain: ETGVTQSPTHLIKTRGQQVTLRCSSQSGHNTVSWYQQALGQGPQFIFQYYREEENGRGNFPPRFSGLQFPNYSSELNVNALELDDSALYLCANSLGLVGETQYFGPGTRLLVL.

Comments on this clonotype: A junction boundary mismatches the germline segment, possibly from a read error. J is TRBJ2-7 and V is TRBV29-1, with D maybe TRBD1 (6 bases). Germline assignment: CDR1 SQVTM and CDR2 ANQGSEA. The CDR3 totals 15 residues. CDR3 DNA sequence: TGCAACGTTGTGTCGCAACGGGACATAAACTACGAGCAGTACTTC. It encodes CNVVSQRDINYEQYF.

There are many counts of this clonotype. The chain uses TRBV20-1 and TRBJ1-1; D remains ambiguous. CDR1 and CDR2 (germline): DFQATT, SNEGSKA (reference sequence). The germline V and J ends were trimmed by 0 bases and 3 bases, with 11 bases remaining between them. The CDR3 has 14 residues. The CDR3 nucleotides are TGCAGTGCTAGAGATCGGGTGGTCTACACTGAAGCTTTCTTT. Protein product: CSARDRVVYTEAFF.

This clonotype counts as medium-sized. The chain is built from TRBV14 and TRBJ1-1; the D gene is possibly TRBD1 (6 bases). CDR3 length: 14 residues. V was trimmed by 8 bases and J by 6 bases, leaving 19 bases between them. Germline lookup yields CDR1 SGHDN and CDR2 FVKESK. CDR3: CASSWGGGFAEAFF. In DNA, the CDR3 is TGTGCCAGCTCGTGGGGGGGCGGTTTCGCTGAAGCTTTCTTT.